These 15 T cell receptor beta chains were all obtained from the same sample, sequenced in a study of OX40 agonist ivuxolimab in advanced cancers. The library was made by the immunoSEQ multiplex PCR assay. What TCRdb holds here is the immuneACCESS table cut down to in-frame rearrangements. Part of the clones is not present; checked against another copy, under half of the missing clones reflect an unresolved V gene, and the others are unexplained. The sample profile shows 90,000 to 100,000 clones; roughly 90% of them were found once. In total, the top ten clones hold 0.79% of the sample. Sequencing used CD4+ or CD8+ T cells sorted from blood, obtained in a trial of the OX40 agonist ivuxolimab. The receptors derive from an adult with an advanced solid tumor such as melanoma, head and neck, liver or kidney cancer.

Details on this clone: Other DNA sequences in the same sample also yield this CDR3. The chain carries TRBV7-2 and TRBJ1-2; 8 bases align to TRBD1. J gave up 8 bases and V 0 bases, and 5 bases lay outside the gene matches. This CDR3 is 14 amino acids long. Germline values: CDR1 SGHTA, CDR2 FQGNSA. CDR3 region: CASSLAVRGQGYTF. CDR3 DNA: TGTGCCAGCAGCTTAGCGGTCAGGGGGCAGGGCTACACCTTC.

The V and J genes are TRBV29-1 and TRBJ1-3; 7 bases are a match to TRBD1. Germline V gene sequence: CDR1 SQVTM, CDR2 ANQGSEA. This CDR3 comprises 13 residues. J was trimmed by 6 bases and V by 6 bases; bases with no gene match: 8. Here the CDR3 reads CSVTGTDLNTIYF. Written as DNA, the CDR3 is TGCAGCGTGACCGGGACAGACTTAAACACCATATATTTT.

This clone was observed a handful of times. The chain couples TRBV19 to TRBJ1-6; 8 bases map to TRBD1. Germline loops: CDR1 LNHDA, CDR2 SQIVND (reference sequence). CDR3 length: 15 residues. V shed 8 bases and J 10 bases; nucleotides not matched to a gene: 13. CDR3 in DNA: TGTGCCAGTTGCAGACAGGGGCAGGTCACCTCACCCCTCCACTTT. It is translated as CASCRQGQVTSPLHF.

This chain connects TRBV7-6 to TRBJ2-7; D gene ambiguous. Between the trimmed V and J ends, which lost 1 base and 1 base, there was a span of 11 bases. The CDR3 runs 15 residues. Germline lookup yields CDR1 SGHVS and CDR2 FNYEAQ. CDR3 nucleotides: TGTGCCAGCAGCTTAGGTCCTTATGAGTCCTACGAGCAGTACTTC. It encodes CASSLGPYESYEQYF.

The V gene is TRBV19, the J gene TRBJ2-2, with 8 bases that match TRBD1. Germline CDR1 and CDR2: LNHDA and SQIVND (reference sequence). The CDR3 has 15 amino acids. J was trimmed by 7 bases and V by 5 bases; bases with no gene match: 9. The DNA of the CDR3 is TGTGCCAGTAGTGTCGGACAGGGTATGTTCGGGGAGCTGTTTTTT. Its translation is CASSVGQGMFGELFF.

The rearrangement links TRBV28 to TRBJ2-5; the match to TRBD1 covers 7 bases. The CDR3 is 18 amino acids. Per the germline V gene, CDR1 is MDHEN and CDR2 is SYDVKM. The trim removed 2 bases at V and 3 bases at J, leaving 15 bases unmatched. CDR3 nucleotides: TGTGCCAGCAGTTTAACCCGCGCAGGGGGTTTTAGGGAAGAGACCCAGTACTTC. It codes for CASSLTRAGGFREETQYF.

CDR3 protein: CASSQTGENRGYTF. Here the CDR3 DNA reads TGCGCCAGCAGTCAGACAGGGGAGAATCGCGGCTACACCTTC. V and J are TRBV10-1 and TRBJ1-2, with 8 bases lining up with TRBD1. The germline CDR1 and CDR2 sequences are WNHNN and SYGVQD (reference sequence). This CDR3 is 14 amino acids long. The V segment lost 5 bases and the J segment 8 bases; nucleotides outside the gene matches: 10.

This clone was observed a few times. This rearrangement joins TRBV7-9 to TRBJ2-7; no clear D. The germline gives CDR1 SEHNR, CDR2 FQNEAQ (reference sequence). Trimming took 5 bases from V and 5 from J, leaving 7 bases between them. The CDR3 sequence is 11 residues long. This CDR3 is CASSHRDEQYF. Here the CDR3 DNA reads TGTGCCAGCAGCCATCGGGACGAGCAGTACTTC.

The genes are TRBV11-2 and TRBJ2-2; possible D gene TRBD2, 7 bases. Germline V gives CDR1 SGHAT, CDR2 FQNNGV. V lost 6 bases and J lost 2, with 16 bases in between. This CDR3 has 16 amino acids. CDR3 sequence (DNA): TGTGCCAGCAGGCATTTGCGGGGGCCTAACACCGGGGAGCTGTTTTTT. Its translation: CASRHLRGPNTGELFF.

This sequence joins TRBV25-1 and TRBJ1-3; D gene unclear. CDR3 length: 15 residues. Germline assignment: CDR1 MGHDK and CDR2 SYGVNS. Deletions cut 0 bases from V and 4 bases from J, with 10 bases between. In DNA form, the CDR3 reads TGTGCCAGCAGTGAATATGGGCATTTAGGAAACACCATATATTTT. Translation gives CASSEYGHLGNTIYF. Complete variable domain (other parts from reference TRBV25-1 and TRBJ1-3): EADIYQTPRYLVIGTGKKITLECSQTMGHDKMYWYQQDPGMELHLIHYSYGVNSTEKGDLSSESTVSRIRTEHFPLTLESARPSHTSQYLCASSEYGHLGNTIYFGEGSWLTVV.

The rearrangement links TRBV30 to TRBJ1-4, with no clear D. The germline CDR1 and CDR2 sequences are GTSNPN and SVGIG (reference sequence). V lost 0 bases to trimming and J lost 7 bases, with 9 bases between them. This CDR3 has 13 amino acids. Here the CDR3 reads CAWSVMEREKLFF. The CDR3 coding sequence is TGTGCCTGGAGTGTAATGGAGCGTGAAAAACTGTTTTTT.

The V and J genes are TRBV5-4 and TRBJ2-1, with TRBD2 matching over 12 bases. CDR1 SGHNT and CDR2 YYREEE come from the germline V gene (reference sequence). V was clipped by 4 bases and J by 9 bases; unmatched bases: 8. The CDR3 spans 15 residues. CDR3 residues: CASSPRLAGEVEQFF. In DNA form, the CDR3 reads TGTGCCAGCAGCCCGCGACTAGCGGGGGAGGTTGAGCAGTTCTTC.

The CDR3 sequence: CASSQGVEAFF. In DNA, the CDR3 is TGTGCCAGCAGTCAAGGCGTAGAAGCTTTCTTT. The chain uses TRBV7-6 and TRBJ1-1, with D hard to call. The V gene's germline CDR1 is SGHVS and CDR2 FNYEAQ. The V and J ends lost 6 bases and 8 bases respectively, with 10 bases between them. This CDR3 region has 11 residues. Full variable domain (remainder filled in from reference TRBV7-6 and TRBJ1-1): GAGVSQSPRYKVTKRGQDVALRCDPISGHVSLYWYRQALGQGPEFLTYFNYEAQQDKSGLPNDRFSAERPEGSISTLTIQRTEQRDSAMYRCASSQGVEAFFGQGTRLTVV.

The rearrangement links TRBV2 to TRBJ2-3, with TRBD2 identical over 8 bases. The germline V gene has CDR1 SNHLY and CDR2 FYNNEI. The CDR3 length is 14 residues. The V gene end was trimmed by 6 bases and the J gene end by 8 bases; junction bases not matched to a gene: 10. CDR3 sequence reads: CASRLGRGGGTQYF. The CDR3 DNA is TGTGCCAGCAGACTGGGCCGGGGGGGTGGTACGCAGTATTTT.

The V and J genes are TRBV6-4 and TRBJ1-2; D remains unclear. Germline loops: CDR1 MRHNA, CDR2 SNTAGT. The germline V and J ends were trimmed by 3 bases and 5 bases, with 19 bases remaining between them. The CDR3 contains 16 residues. Here the CDR3 reads CASSEEEVEWVYGYTF. The CDR3 region has the DNA TGTGCCAGCAGTGAGGAGGAGGTGGAATGGGTTTATGGCTACACCTTC.